The 20 T cell receptor beta chains below all came from one sample that was sequenced in a study of T cells after yellow fever vaccination. One entry per CDR3 protein results from TCRdb running MiXCR on the 5' RACE reads. The sample contains approximately 330,000 distinct CDR3 sequences, 9.5% to 15% of which appear only once. Sequencing was performed on CD4+ T cells sorted from PBMCs, taken 15 days after the yellow fever booster vaccination. Receptors were obtained from a man aged 18 to 35 who received the YFV17D yellow fever vaccine.

There are a few counts of this clonotype. The chain is built from TRBV9 and TRBJ2-3, with a possible D match to TRBD2 (6 bases). V was trimmed by 0 bases and J by 0 bases, leaving 11 bases between them. CDR1 and CDR2 from the germline V gene are SGDLS and YYNGEE. The CDR3 covers 16 residues. The CDR3 nucleotides are TGTGCCAGCAGCGTAGTTGGACTAACTAGCACAGATACGCAGTATTTT. The encoded protein is CASSVVGLTSTDTQYF.

The genes are TRBV9 and TRBJ2-5, with 10 positions matching TRBD2. V dropped 4 bases and J dropped 6; count of bases not matched to a gene: 15. Per the germline V gene, CDR1 is SGDLS and CDR2 is YYNGEE. This CDR3 is built from 17 residues. In nucleotides, the CDR3 is TGTGCCAGCAGCCCCCGATCTAGCGGGGGCCCCGATCAGACCCAGTACTTC. This translates into CASSPRSSGGPDQTQYF.

The CDR3 loop is CASSLNGVGGHTEAFF. Written as DNA, the CDR3 is TGTGCCAGCAGCTTAAACGGGGTGGGAGGCCACACTGAAGCTTTCTTT. The chain recombines TRBV7-2 with TRBJ1-1; no clear D gene. The V gene lost 2 bases and the J gene lost 3 bases, with 16 bases spanning the gap. Per germline, CDR1 SGHTA and CDR2 FQGNSA. The CDR3 runs to 16 residues.

This clonotype was seen many times. This rearrangement joins TRBV5-4 to TRBJ2-2; D tentatively reads TRBD1 or TRBD2 (5 bases each). Germline CDR1 reads SGHNT; CDR2 reads YYREEE (reference sequence). The CDR3 is made up of 15 amino acids. V was pared by 0 bases and J by 4 bases, with 10 bases between. CDR3 protein: CASSLEGTGTGELFF. CDR3 nucleotide sequence: TGTGCCAGCAGCTTGGAGGGGACCGGCACCGGGGAGCTGTTTTTT.

The rearrangement links TRBV20-1 to TRBJ2-1; TRBD2 agrees at 13 bases. This CDR3 comprises 15 residues. V lost 5 bases, J lost 6 bases, and 7 bases stayed unmatched. CDR1 is DFQATT and CDR2 is SNEGSKA in the germline V gene (reference sequence). The CDR3, as DNA: TGCAGTGCTCCACCCACTAGCGGGGGGGCCAATGAGCAGTTCTTC. It yields the protein CSAPPTSGGANEQFF.

A few counts support this clonotype. The CDR3 coding sequence is TGTGCCAGCAGCTTCCAGACAGGAAACACTGAAGCTTTCTTT. It translates to CASSFQTGNTEAFF. V gene TRBV7-9 combines with J gene TRBJ1-1, with a tentative D call TRBD1 (6 bases). The length of the CDR3 is 14 residues. Germline loops: CDR1 SEHNR, CDR2 FQNEAQ (reference sequence). The ends were cut back, 3 bases at V and 2 bases at J, with 10 bases in the middle.

This clonotype was seen many times. The chain employs TRBV7-3 and TRBJ2-3; D possibly corresponds to TRBD2 (6 bases). The CDR3 loop spans 14 amino acids. V gave up 1 base and J gave up 2 bases, with 7 bases separating them. Germline V lookup: CDR1 SGHTA, CDR2 FQGTGA. CDR3 in DNA: TGTGCCAGCAGCTTAAGGGGACTCACAGATACGCAGTATTTT. This gives the protein CASSLRGLTDTQYF.

This clonotype was picked up a small number of times. V is TRBV5-1 and J is TRBJ2-3, with 10 bases aligning to TRBD2. The CDR3 runs to 15 residues. V was pared by 4 bases and J by 6 bases, with 8 bases of the junction left unmatched. Per the germline V gene, CDR1 is SGHRS and CDR2 is YFSETQ. CDR3 sequence: CASSLRAGGEDTQYF. The DNA of the CDR3 is TGCGCCAGCAGCCTACGAGCGGGGGGGGAGGATACGCAGTATTTT.

This clonotype appeared a single time. The chain is built from TRBV19 and TRBJ1-5; D possibly corresponds to TRBD1 (5 bases). The CDR3 has 16 residues. V lost 4 bases and J lost 0, with 13 bases in between. Germline V lookup: CDR1 LNHDA, CDR2 SQIVND (reference sequence). Here the CDR3 DNA reads TGTGCCAGTAGTAGACAGCCGGGAAATAGCAATCAGCCCCAGCATTTT. Its protein is CASSRQPGNSNQPQHF. Complete variable domain (other parts from reference TRBV19 and TRBJ1-5): DGGITQSPKYLFRKEGQNVTLSCEQNLNHDAMYWYRQDPGQGLRLIYYSQIVNDFQKGDIAEGYSVSREKKESFPLTVTSAQKNPTAFYLCASSRQPGNSNQPQHFGDGTRLSIL.

This clonotype appeared a few times. This chain connects TRBV9 to TRBJ2-2; 10 nucleotides align to TRBD2. The trim removed 4 bases at V and 3 bases at J, leaving 3 bases unmatched. Looked up from germline, CDR1 is SGDLS and CDR2 is YYNGEE. The CDR3 has 15 amino acids. The CDR3 region has the DNA TGTGCCAGCAGCCTCGGGACTAGCGACACCGGGGAGCTGTTTTTT. Its protein is CASSLGTSDTGELFF. The complete variable domain, with remaining parts taken from reference TRBV9 and TRBJ2-2, reads DSGVTQTPKHLITATGQRVTLRCSPRSGDLSVYWYQQSLDQGLQFLIQYYNGEERAKGNILERFSAQQFPDLHSELNLSSLELGDSALYFCASSLGTSDTGELFFGEGSRLTVL.

This clonotype appeared a few times. J is TRBJ2-5 and V is TRBV20-1; possibly TRBD1 or TRBD2 for D (5 bases each). Germline V gene lookup returns CDR1 DFQATT and CDR2 SNEGSKA (reference sequence). The CDR3 has 13 amino acids. Trimming removed 0 bases from V and 10 bases from J, with 15 bases in between. The CDR3 coding sequence is TGCAGTGCTAGAGATGTGGGGCCCGGGGACCAGTACTTC. Amino acids: CSARDVGPGDQYF.

In its sample, this clonotype was seen a few times. The chain couples TRBV12-3 or TRBV12-4 to TRBJ2-7; D is possibly TRBD1 (6 bases). The CDR3 is 14 residues long. The V and J ends lost 2 bases and 3 bases respectively, with 11 bases between them. DNA for the CDR3: TGTGCCAGCAGTTTAAGGGGGAACGACTACGAGCAGTACTTC. This encodes CASSLRGNDYEQYF.

The table lists this clonotype with a few counts. The rearrangement links TRBV19 to TRBJ1-2; 8 bases agree with TRBD1. The J segment lost 4 bases and the V segment lost 8 bases, leaving 9 bases of the junction unmatched. This CDR3 is built from 14 residues. Germline V gives CDR1 LNHDA, CDR2 SQIVND (reference sequence). Here the CDR3 DNA reads TGTGCCAGTCAACCTCGGGACAGGCTCTATGGCTACACCTTC. This translates into CASQPRDRLYGYTF.

The sample holds a few counts of this clonotype. V is TRBV24-1 and J is TRBJ2-1; 8 bases are shared with TRBD2. Germline V gene sequence: CDR1 KGHDR, CDR2 SFDVKD. The CDR3 has 15 residues. J gave up 4 bases and V 8 bases, and 9 bases lay outside the gene matches. The CDR3 loop is CATNSPGRGYNEQFF. DNA of the CDR3: TGTGCCACCAATTCGCCCGGGAGGGGTTACAATGAGCAGTTCTTC.

This clonotype has only a few counts. This sequence joins TRBV5-1 and TRBJ1-4, with no clear D. V lost 1 base and J lost 7, with 14 bases in between. The CDR3 has 15 amino acids. The germline V gene has CDR1 SGHRS and CDR2 YFSETQ. For the CDR3, the DNA is TGCGCCAGCAGCTTGTTGGAAAGTGATGGTGAAAAACTGTTTTTT. It encodes CASSLLESDGEKLFF.

The rearrangement joins TRBV4-3 to TRBJ2-7; D not resolved. V was shortened by 8 bases and J by 2 bases, with 16 bases between the two germline ends. Germline loops: CDR1 LGHNA, CDR2 YSLEER. CDR3 size: 14 residues. CDR3 sequence: CASRWTVGPYEQYF. In DNA form, the CDR3 reads TGCGCCAGCCGCTGGACGGTCGGGCCCTACGAGCAGTACTTC.

The chain is built from TRBV7-3 and TRBJ2-3; D is ambiguous. Per the germline V gene, CDR1 is SGHTA and CDR2 is FQGTGA. The CDR3 runs to 13 residues. V shed 5 bases and J shed 2 bases, with 8 bases lying between them. CDR3 nucleotide sequence: TGTGCCAGCAGCCCGACCCCCACAGATACGCAGTATTTT. It encodes CASSPTPTDTQYF. The entire variable domain, with the rest obtained from reference TRBV7-3 and TRBJ2-3, is as follows: GAGVSQTPSNKVTEKGKYVELRCDPISGHTALYWYRQSLGQGPEFLIYFQGTGAADDSGLPNDRFFAVRPEGSVSTLKIQRTERGDSAVYLCASSPTPTDTQYFGPGTRLTVL.

This clonotype was detected many times. The J gene is TRBJ1-1, the V gene TRBV5-4; D remains unclear. Germline V gives CDR1 SGHNT, CDR2 YYREEE (reference sequence). Between the trimmed V and J ends, which lost 4 bases and 2 bases, there was a span of 21 bases. The CDR3 runs to 17 residues. CDR3 sequence (DNA): TGTGCCAGCAGCGCGAGTGGAGGGAGATTCATCAACACTGAAGCTTTCTTT. Protein: CASSASGGRFINTEAFF.

This clonotype was counted between two and nine times. The rearrangement joins TRBV7-2 to TRBJ2-3; unclear D gene. Germline CDR1 reads SGHTA; CDR2 reads FQGNSA. The ends were cut back, 5 bases at V and 1 base at J, with 16 bases in the middle. This CDR3 is 16 amino acids long. CDR3 sequence reads: CASSHNLVGGTDTQYF. The CDR3 DNA follows: TGTGCCAGCAGCCATAACTTAGTAGGCGGCACAGATACGCAGTATTTT.

The table lists this clonotype with a few counts. The V gene is TRBV7-8, the J gene TRBJ2-2, with 8 bases aligning to TRBD1. Germline loops: CDR1 SGHVS, CDR2 FQNEAQ. This CDR3 spans 15 amino acids. J gave up 3 bases and V 5 bases, and 5 bases lay outside the gene matches. The CDR3 loop is CASSGQGLDTGELFF. The CDR3 bases are TGTGCCAGCAGCGGACAGGGTCTCGACACCGGGGAGCTGTTTTTT.